The clone carrying this TCR beta chain occurred a few times. Its antigen is not identified. Arm-PCR of CDR3 regions with iRepertoire HTBI primers generated TCR beta libraries. Using its own MiXCR run on the multiplex PCR reads, TCRdb lists one record per CDR3 protein. Among roughly 450,000 distinct CDR3 sequences, about a quarter were seen once, and the ten largest hold roughly a quarter. The data belong to a study of regulatory T cells in long-lasting Graves disease. Turning to the study itself: Persistence in Graves' disease denoted antithyroid drug use beyond 5 years alongside positive TSH receptor antibodies.

Time point: persistent/refractory GD, antithyroid drugs over 5 years with positive TRAb. PBMC RNA was the source of the TCR library. Whole-study results and caveats: Persistent disease was associated with favored TRBV28 usage and with favored use of TRBJ1-2 and TRBJ2-5.

Germline values: CDR1 GTSNPN, CDR2 SVGIG (reference sequence). CDR3 length equals 15 residues. Trimming removed 3 bases from V and 2 bases from J, with 14 bases in between. The chain couples TRBV30 to TRBJ1-5; D remains unclear. This specimen was peripheral blood mononuclear cells (PBMCs), taken when the disease was refractory, from a patient treated with antithyroid drugs. The clonotype originates from a female donor with Graves disease. CDR3 DNA: TGTGCCTGGAGCTTAGGAGGGATGGGCAATCAGCCCCAGCATTTT. This codes for CAWSLGGMGNQPQHF. The full variable domain, in which reference TRBV30 and TRBJ1-5 provide the parts outside the CDR3, is SQTIHQWPATLVQPVGSPLSLECTVEGTSNPNLYWYRQAAGRGLQLLFYSVGIGQISSEVPQNLSASRPQDRQFILSSKKLLLSDSGFYLCAWSLGGMGNQPQHFGDGTRLSIL.